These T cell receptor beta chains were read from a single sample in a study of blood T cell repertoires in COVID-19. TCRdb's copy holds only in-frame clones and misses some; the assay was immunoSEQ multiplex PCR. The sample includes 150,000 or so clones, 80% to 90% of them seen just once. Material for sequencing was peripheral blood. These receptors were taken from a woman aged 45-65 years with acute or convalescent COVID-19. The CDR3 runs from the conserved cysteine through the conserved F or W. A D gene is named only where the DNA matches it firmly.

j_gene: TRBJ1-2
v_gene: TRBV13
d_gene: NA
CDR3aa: CASGANYGYTF
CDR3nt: TGTGCCAGCGGAGCTAACTATGGCTACACCTTC

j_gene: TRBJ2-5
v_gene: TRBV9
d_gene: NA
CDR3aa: CASSVGSAETQYF
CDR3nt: TGTGCCAGCAGCGTAGGTAGCGCCGAGACCCAGTACTTC

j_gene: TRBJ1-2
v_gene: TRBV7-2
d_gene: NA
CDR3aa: CASSYPGGSDGYTF
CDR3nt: TGTGCCAGCAGCTATCCTGGGGGGAGTGATGGCTACACCTTC

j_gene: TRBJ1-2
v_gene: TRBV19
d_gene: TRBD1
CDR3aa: CASTGDREGGGYTF
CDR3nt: TGTGCCAGTACCGGGGACAGGGAGGGTGGTGGCTACACCTTC

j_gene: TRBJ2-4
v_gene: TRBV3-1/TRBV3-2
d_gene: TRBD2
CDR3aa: CASSHVPLAGDDIQYF
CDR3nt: TGTGCCAGCAGCCACGTCCCTCTAGCGGGAGATGACATTCAGTACTTC

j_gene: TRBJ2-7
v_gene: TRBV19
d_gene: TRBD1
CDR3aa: CASSTGRGSSYEQYF
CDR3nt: TGTGCCAGTAGTACCGGCAGGGGGAGCTCCTACGAGCAGTACTTC

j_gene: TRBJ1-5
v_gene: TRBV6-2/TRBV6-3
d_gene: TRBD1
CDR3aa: CASSYEWTGGFNQPQHF
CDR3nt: TGTGCCAGCAGTTACGAGTGGACAGGGGGATTCAATCAGCCCCAGCATTTT

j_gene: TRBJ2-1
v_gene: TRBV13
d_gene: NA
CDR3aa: CASSSFLQGRSYNEQFF
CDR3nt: TGTGCCAGCAGCTCTTTCCTTCAGGGGCGATCCTACAATGAGCAGTTCTTC

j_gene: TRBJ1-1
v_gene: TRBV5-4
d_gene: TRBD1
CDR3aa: CASSWDRGNEAFF
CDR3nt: TGTGCCAGCAGCTGGGACAGGGGGAATGAAGCTTTCTTT

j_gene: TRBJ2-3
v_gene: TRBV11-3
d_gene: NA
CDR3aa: CASSPRGASTDTQYF
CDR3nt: TGTGCCAGCAGCCCCCGGGGGGCTAGCACAGATACGCAGTATTTT

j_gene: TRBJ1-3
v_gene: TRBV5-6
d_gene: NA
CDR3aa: CASSQQGPGNTIYF
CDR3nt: TGTGCCAGCAGCCAACAGGGTCCCGGAAACACCATATATTTT

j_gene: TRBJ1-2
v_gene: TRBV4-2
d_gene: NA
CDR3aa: CASSPREGPEYGYTF
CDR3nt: TGTGCCAGCAGCCCACGGGAGGGACCGGAATATGGCTACACCTTC

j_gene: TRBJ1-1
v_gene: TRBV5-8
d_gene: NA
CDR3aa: CASSPGQLWNTEAFF
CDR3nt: TGTGCCAGCAGCCCCGGACAGCTATGGAACACTGAAGCTTTCTTT

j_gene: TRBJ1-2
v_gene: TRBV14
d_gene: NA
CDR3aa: CASSQDSFVQNYGYTF
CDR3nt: TGTGCCAGCAGCCAAGATTCATTCGTGCAGAACTATGGCTACACCTTC

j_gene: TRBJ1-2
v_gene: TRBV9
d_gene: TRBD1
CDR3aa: CASSFWTGPPNGYTF
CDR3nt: TGTGCCAGCAGCTTCTGGACAGGACCCCCCAATGGCTACACCTTC

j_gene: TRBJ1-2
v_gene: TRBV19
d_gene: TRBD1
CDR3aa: CASTPDREFYGYTF
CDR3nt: TGTGCCAGTACCCCGGACAGGGAATTCTATGGCTACACCTTC

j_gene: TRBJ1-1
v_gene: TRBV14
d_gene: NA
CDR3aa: CASSQGTAEAFF
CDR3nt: TGTGCCAGCAGCCAAGGGACAGCCGAAGCTTTCTTT

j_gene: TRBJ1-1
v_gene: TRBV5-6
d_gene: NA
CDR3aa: CASSPSWGPNTEAFF
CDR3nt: TGTGCCAGCAGCCCGTCATGGGGCCCGAACACTGAAGCTTTCTTT

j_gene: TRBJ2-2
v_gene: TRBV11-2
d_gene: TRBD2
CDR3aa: CASRGTSGSPGELFF
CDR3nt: TGTGCCAGCAGGGGGACTAGCGGGAGTCCCGGGGAGCTGTTTTTT